This TCR beta chain was identified during a study of T-cell reconstitution after alpha-beta-depleted transplantation in children listed by TCRdb under 2016. Turning to the overall study: T-cell immune reconstitution after TCRalphabeta/CD19-depleted allogeneic hematopoietic cell transplantation in children was quantitatively tracked in the study by means of TCR repertoire profiling. General conclusions and limits of the study: In some patients, high TCRbeta diversity at day 60 was attributed to recipient T cells and intrathymic progenitors that had survived conditioning. The apparently early recovery of alphabetaT-cell counts about two months after transplant reportedly depended on only several hundred rapidly expanded clones that came from non-depleted graft cells. Hyperexpanded clone frequencies declined over subsequent months; after one year, T-cell counts and TCRbeta diversity were mostly attributed to newly produced T cells.

The cysteine opens and the phenylalanine closes a CDR3 of 16 amino acids. Only the CDR3 DNA stays, 48 bases, in frame from base 1. From a lookup of the germline V gene, CDR1 and CDR2 are LGHNA and YNFKEQ. Clipping removes 0 bases from V and 4 bases from J, with 7 as the unmatched junction base count. This specimen's treatment or condition label, per the study, means: allogeneic hematopoietic cell transplantation with graft depleted of TCRalphabeta T cells and CD19 B cells. The transplant recipients were children given TCRalphabeta/CD19-depleted allogeneic hematopoietic cell grafts. This clonotype was found many times. What this receptor recognizes is not known. It has no much larger one-base neighbor in the sample; base qualities were not kept. Libraries came from PCR. The listed sequencing device is Illumina HiSeq 2500. TCR libraries were prepared with molecular barcoding, using unique molecular identifiers to normalize TCRbeta repertoire quantification. The public reads were quality trimmed at Q25 with fastp and then assembled into clones with MiXCR by TCRdb, keeping productive beta chains. Each record represents a unique CDR3 protein, reported with the most common genes and DNA among its rows. The sample records some 70,000 distinct CDR3 sequences, over 4.5% of which are singletons. The ten largest clones represent about 20% of the sample.

This receptor was identified in a boy in the first two years of life who had a stem cell transplant for acute myeloid leukemia, so the T cells may come from the graft donor. The sequencing used PBMCs, mostly from graft donor cells, collected 180 days after TCRalphabeta/CD19-depleted stem cell transplant. This receptor chain uses TRBV4-2 and TRBJ1-1; a stretch of 8 junction bases matches TRBD1. The DNA sequence is given as TGTGCCAGCAGCCAAGATGTCGCAGGGGGCCGCACTGAAGCTTTCTTT. This sequence encodes CASSQDVAGGRTEAFF.